This TCR beta chain was identified during a study of blood T cell repertoires in COVID-19. Study-wide context: Samples of COVID-19 (acute and convalescent) were obtained from the United States, Italy and Spain. Sample material is recorded as cDNA or gDNA derived from T cells, B-cell-depleted T cells, or PBMCs.

CDR3 length equals 13 residues. The germline V gene encodes CDR1 MNHEY and CDR2 SVGEGT. Trimming cost V 4 bases and J 6 bases, with 9 bases left between them. Source study methods: Reference gene primer amplification in the assay estimated nucleated cell counts. Method: immunoSEQ multiplex PCR; TCRdb's copy keeps in-frame clones and lacks some. V and J calls and clone size are copied from that table; D and trimming were computed from the DNA. The data contain about 160,000 clones, 75% to 90% of them singletons. Sequencing was performed on peripheral blood. The receptor was isolated from a woman aged 60 to 75 with active or convalescent COVID-19. The J gene is TRBJ2-2, the V gene TRBV6-2 or TRBV6-3; D is possibly TRBD1 (6 bases). The CDR3, as DNA: TGTGCCAGCAGTTTTTCAGGGGCCGGGGAGCTGTTTTTT. Its protein product is CASSFSGAGELFF.